This T cell receptor beta chain was profiled in a study of T cell responses to AZD1222 COVID-19 vaccine. On this clone: The antigen remains unidentified.

Assay used: immunoSEQ multiplex PCR; TCRdb lists only in-frame clones, some missing. The sample lists approximately 94,000 clones, about 87% occurring once. V shed 3 bases and J 4 bases; nucleotides not matched to a gene: 9. There are 16 residues in the CDR3. CDR1 is LNHDA, CDR2 SQIVND, per germline (reference sequence). Notes on the study in general: Baseline testing showed seropositivity in only six or seven AZD1222 recipients. Repertoires were obtained only post-peak T cell response. Reports indicate that nearly half of spike-specific TCRs are directed at unmutated variant regions.

This clonotype originated in an adult in good health. Specimen: peripheral blood, collected on day 0 of AZD1222 vaccination. The rearrangement joins TRBV19 to TRBJ2-1; 7 bases map to TRBD2. CDR3 in amino acids: CASSIHLGTTYNEQFF. In DNA form, the CDR3 reads TGTGCCAGTAGTATCCACCTCGGGACTACATACAATGAGCAGTTCTTC.